Given below is one TCR beta chain in context. This specimen includes other DNA sequences encoding the same CDR3. The naive CD8 population came from CD45RO-negative cells selected for CCR7, without terminally differentiated effector memory CD45RA+ cells. Sequenced by immunoSEQ multiplex PCR; TCRdb stores in-frame clones only, minus some. The sample consists of about 2 million clones, about 95% of them appearing once. CDR3 length: 12 residues. The V end lost 4 bases, the J end lost 2 bases, and 6 bases lay between the germline ends. CDR1 and CDR2 from the germline V gene are MNHEY and SVGAGI. The entry originates in a study of shared clonotypes between healthy human individuals.

The TCR originated in a man aged 18 to 30 in good health. Sequenced input: naive CD8+ T cells sorted from blood. The chain couples TRBV6-5 to TRBJ2-7; tentatively, D is TRBD1 (6 bases). CDR3 bases: TGTGCCAGCAGTTCAGGGGCCTACGAGCAGTACTTC. Translation: CASSSGAYEQYF.